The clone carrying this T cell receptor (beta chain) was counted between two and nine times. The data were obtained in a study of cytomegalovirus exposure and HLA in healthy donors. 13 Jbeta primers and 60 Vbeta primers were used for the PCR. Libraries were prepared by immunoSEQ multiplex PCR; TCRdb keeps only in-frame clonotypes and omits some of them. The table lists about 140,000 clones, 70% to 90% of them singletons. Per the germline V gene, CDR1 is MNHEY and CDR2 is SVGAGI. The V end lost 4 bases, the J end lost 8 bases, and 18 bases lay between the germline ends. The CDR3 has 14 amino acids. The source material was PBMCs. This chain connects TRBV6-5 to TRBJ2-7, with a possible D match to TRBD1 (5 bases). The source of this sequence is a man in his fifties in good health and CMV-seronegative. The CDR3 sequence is CASSSEAGPRKQYF. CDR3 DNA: TGTGCCAGCAGTTCAGAGGCAGGGCCACGGAAGCAGTACTTC.